This TCR beta chain is drawn from a study of cytomegalovirus exposure and HLA in healthy donors. Study-wide results and caveats: One later analysis, an examination of the 100 to 150 validation repertoires, found that first-cohort TCR clusters tended to co-occur in them. Rare TCR sequences dominated, though some public TCRs recurred in many donors. Among the CMV-associated chains, a few were confirmed in vitro as specific for CMV antigens.

The approximately 130-subject validation cohort, separate from the 666-subject first cohort, included the donors. V was pared by 2 bases and J by 7 bases, with 5 bases of the junction left unmatched. The CDR3 length is 13 residues. Looked up from germline, CDR1 is SGHRS and CDR2 is YFSETQ. Method: immunoSEQ multiplex PCR; TCRdb's copy keeps in-frame clones and lacks some. The sample carries 110,000 to 150,000 clones, 90% to 95% recorded once. For this clone: What it recognizes is unknown.

The V and J genes are TRBV5-1 and TRBJ2-7, with 8 bases aligning to TRBD1. This receptor was obtained from a man aged 18 to 35 in good health and CMV-seronegative. The material sequenced was PBMCs. The CDR3 loop reads CASSFQGATEQYF. CDR3 in DNA: TGCGCCAGCAGCTTCCAGGGGGCGACTGAGCAGTACTTC.